This entry lists 16 T cell receptor beta chains sequenced from one sample in a study of cytomegalovirus exposure and HLA in healthy donors. PCR involved 60 Vbeta and 13 Jbeta primers. Libraries were prepared by immunoSEQ multiplex PCR; TCRdb keeps only in-frame clonotypes and omits some of them. The sample carries about 180,000 clones, roughly 87% recorded once. Sequencing was performed on PBMCs. The receptors originated from a woman between 45 and 65 years old in good health and CMV-seronegative.

The V gene is TRBV27, the J gene TRBJ2-7; 8 bases map to TRBD2. There are 14 residues in the CDR3. V trimming: 5 bases; J trimming: 0 bases; junction bases outside the gene matches: 3. From germline, CDR1 is MNHEY and CDR2 SMNVEV (reference sequence). The CDR3 region has the DNA TGTGCCAGCAGTCCCGGGACTAGCTCCTACGAGCAGTACTTC. Translation gives CASSPGTSSYEQYF.

The chain links TRBV9 to TRBJ1-2; maybe TRBD1 (6 bases). CDR1 is SGDLS, CDR2 YYNGEE, per germline. The V end lost 4 bases, the J end lost 4 bases, and 14 bases lay between the germline ends. CDR3 length equals 14 residues. The CDR3 protein is CASSLEWDIYGYTF. The CDR3 nucleotides read TGTGCCAGCAGCCTAGAGTGGGACATCTATGGCTACACCTTC.

V gene TRBV28 combines with J gene TRBJ1-1; D might be TRBD1 (5 bases). CDR1 is MDHEN, CDR2 SYDVKM, per germline. V shed 5 bases and J shed 1 base, with 11 bases lying between them. This CDR3 region has 14 residues. The CDR3 spells CASSRLGGNTEAFF. The CDR3 bases are TGTGCCAGCAGTCGCCTGGGGGGGAACACTGAAGCTTTCTTT.

The CDR3 sequence is CASSSVPGEQFF. CDR3 nucleotide sequence: TGTGCCAGCAGCTCCGTGCCGGGTGAGCAGTTCTTC. The rearrangement uses TRBV7-2 and TRBJ2-1; D call uncertain. The CDR3 totals 12 residues. Between the trimmed V and J ends, which lost 4 bases and 9 bases, there was a span of 10 bases. Germline-derived CDR1 and CDR2 are SGHTA and FQGNSA.

This rearrangement joins TRBV9 to TRBJ2-5, with unresolved D. The J call may be incorrect, as the DNA end agrees better with TRBJ2-7. There are 11 residues in the CDR3. Germline CDR1 SGDLS, CDR2 YYNGEE. The CDR3 loop is CASSVVYEQYF. The CDR3 DNA follows: TGTGCCAGCAGCGTAGTGTACGAGCAGTACTTC.

This clone was found a few times. The genes are TRBV10-3 and TRBJ2-1; maybe TRBD2 (7 bases). V lost 1 base and J lost 0, with 13 bases in between. The CDR3 runs 17 residues. CDR1 and CDR2 (germline): ENHRY, SYGVKD. CDR3 bases: TGTGCCATCAGTGAGTTTAAGGGGGAGGGCTCCTACAATGAGCAGTTCTTC. Its translation is CAISEFKGEGSYNEQFF.

The table lists this clone with a few counts. The CDR3: CASVPRGARNEKLFF. Written as DNA, the CDR3 is TGTGCCAGCGTCCCCCGGGGGGCGAGGAATGAAAAACTGTTTTTT. This rearrangement joins TRBV28 to TRBJ1-4; possible D gene TRBD1, 6 bases. Looked up from germline, CDR1 is MDHEN and CDR2 is SYDVKM. V lost 8 bases, J lost 5 bases, and 18 bases lay in between. The CDR3 consists of 15 residues.

The chain is built from TRBV5-1 and TRBJ1-5; D is possibly TRBD1 (5 bases). In germline, CDR1 is SGHRS, CDR2 YFSETQ. Trimming pared 1 base from V and 5 bases from J, leaving 10 bases between. This CDR3 spans 14 amino acids. CDR3 amino acids: CASSLNTGDQPQHF. CDR3 DNA: TGCGCCAGCAGCTTGAATACGGGGGATCAGCCCCAGCATTTT.

The chain joins TRBV5-6 to TRBJ2-3; the match to TRBD2 covers 8 bases. Germline V gene sequence: CDR1 SGHDT, CDR2 YYEEEE. With 0 bases clipped from V and 0 bases from J, the junction kept 0 bases outside the gene matches. CDR3 length: 15 residues. The chain's CDR3 is CASSLAGGSTDTQYF. CDR3 in DNA: TGTGCCAGCAGCTTGGCGGGAGGGAGCACAGATACGCAGTATTTT.

V gene TRBV10-1 combines with J gene TRBJ2-2, with 8 bases aligning to TRBD2. CDR1 and CDR2 from the germline V gene are WNHNN and SYGVQD (reference sequence). V lost 5 bases to trimming and J lost 7 bases; unmatched junction nucleotides: 3. CDR3 length equals 13 residues. CDR3 loop: CASSSGGFGELFF. CDR3 coding DNA: TGCGCCAGCAGTTCGGGAGGGTTCGGGGAGCTGTTTTTT.

The chain recombines TRBV7-2 with TRBJ2-2; 14 bases fit TRBD2. Trimming at V came to 4 bases and at J to 9 bases, leaving 4 bases not matched to a gene. Looked up from germline, CDR1 is SGHTA and CDR2 is FQGNSA. The CDR3 loop spans 15 amino acids. The CDR3 loop is CASSYGLAGGRELFF. CDR3 bases: TGTGCCAGCAGCTACGGACTAGCGGGGGGCCGGGAGCTGTTTTTT.

This sequence joins TRBV6-5 and TRBJ2-5, with D possibly TRBD2 on 5 matching bases. V lost 5 bases and J lost 5, with 12 bases in between. Germline V gene data show CDR1 as MNHEY and CDR2 as SVGAGI. The CDR3 totals 13 residues. The CDR3: CASSPGREETQYF. The CDR3 region has the DNA TGTGCCAGCAGTCCCGGTAGGGAGGAGACCCAGTACTTC.

The CDR3 loop is CASSVDTLISTDTQYF. The CDR3 coding sequence is TGCGCCAGCAGCGTGGACACCTTGATTAGCACAGATACGCAGTATTTT. The chain couples TRBV5-1 to TRBJ2-3, with D perhaps TRBD1 (5 bases). The CDR3 spans 16 residues. From germline, CDR1 is SGHRS and CDR2 YFSETQ. Trimming pared 4 bases from V and 0 bases from J, leaving 15 bases between.

This rearrangement joins TRBV15 to TRBJ2-1; 8 bases map to TRBD2. The CDR3 runs to 16 residues. Germline V gene data show CDR1 as LNHNV and CDR2 as YYDKDF (reference sequence). The V and J ends lost 3 bases and 7 bases, in that order; junction bases with no gene match: 11. In DNA, the CDR3 is TGTGCCACCAGCAGGATCGGGGGACTAGGTTCGAATGAGCAGTTCTTC. The encoded protein is CATSRIGGLGSNEQFF.

The chain carries TRBV28 and TRBJ1-4, with TRBD1 matching 8 bases. J was trimmed by 5 bases and V by 6 bases; bases with no gene match: 5. CDR1 and CDR2 from the germline V gene are MDHEN and SYDVKM. The CDR3 spans 14 residues. Here the CDR3 DNA reads TGTGCCAGCAGGGAAAACAGGGGGAATGAAAAACTGTTTTTT. Translation: CASRENRGNEKLFF. Full variable domain (remainder filled in from reference TRBV28 and TRBJ1-4): DVKVTQSSRYLVKRTGEKVFLECVQDMDHENMFWYRQDPGLGLRLIYFSYDVKMKEKGDIPEGYSVSREKKERFSLILESASTNQTSMYLCASRENRGNEKLFFGSGTQLSVL.

The J gene is TRBJ2-1, the V gene TRBV2; TRBD2 matches 10 bases. Germline CDR1 is SNHLY and CDR2 is FYNNEI. Germline trimming cut 5 bases from V and 3 bases from J; bases unmatched to any gene: 4. The CDR3 contains 15 residues. CDR3 sequence: CASSLAGALYNEQFF. The CDR3 nucleotides read TGTGCCAGCAGTCTAGCGGGGGCCCTCTACAATGAGCAGTTCTTC.